The clone carrying this T cell receptor (beta chain) was seen many times. The antigen is undetermined. One entry per CDR3 protein, called by TCRdb with MiXCR from the multiplex PCR reads. The data show about 230,000 distinct CDR3 sequences, about 32% seen once. The lymph nodes were axillary draining lymph nodes from breast cancer patients. V lost 8 bases and J 1 base, leaving 13 bases between the germline ends. The CDR3 is 14 residues long. CDR1 is LNHDA and CDR2 is SQIVND in the germline V gene (reference sequence). This sample was included in a study of breast tumors, draining lymph nodes, adjacent tissues. Notes on the study in general: Luminal-like breast cancer showed significantly greater tumor-nontumor repertoire similarity than basal-like breast cancer did. Data fit most tumor T cells coming from lymph node, expanding in tumor. The lymph node origin of tumor T cells was framed as consistent with a hypothesis, not demonstrated. Tumor repertoires ranked between lymph nodes and nontumor tissue in diversity, with V and J gene preferences.

The gene calls are TRBV19 and TRBJ2-3; D may be TRBD2 (6 bases). The specimen was axillary lymph node tissue. This sequence was found in a female donor with breast cancer. Some clones in this sample may be carry-over from other donors' samples. The CDR3 sequence: CASVNGGGTDTQYF. The CDR3 bases are TGTGCCAGTGTGAATGGCGGGGGCACAGATACGCAGTATTTT.